This record concerns one TCR beta chain sequence. The table lists this clonotype with a few counts. Its antigen target is currently unknown. No qualities accompany the bases; no much larger clone lies one base away. To demonstrate the VDJtools post-analysis software, TCR beta repertoires were profiled from the peripheral blood of some 12 young patients with multiple sclerosis. The patients with multiple sclerosis were children and adolescents between roughly 6 and 17 years of age. This entry comes from a study of post-analysis software for immune sequencing data (dated by TCRdb to between 2015 and 2017). As for the study more broadly: Recorded disease courses included relapsing-remitting, secondary progressive and progressive-relapsing multiple sclerosis, with some patients lacking subtype annotation. A subset of samples was prepared in parallel using single-end sample barcoding, then pooled and co-amplified after Illumina adapter ligation. Patient repertoires were compared against some twelve previously published healthy control repertoires from donors aged about 6 to 27 years. Summary of the overall study and its limitations: Compared with controls, multiple sclerosis patients had significantly lower normalized Chao1 diversity, a finding suggesting substantial peripheral T-cell clonal expansion. The multiple sclerosis patient group was slightly younger than the control group. Significantly higher frequencies in patients than in controls were found for roughly 5 TRBV segments, including TRBV5-6, TRBV5-1 and TRBV20-1. Strong co-clustering of samples prepared in the same batch was shown by direct clustering with F measure, prompting a batch-effect correction.

Library prep was done by PCR. For sequencing, an Illumina HiSeq 2500 was employed. To reduce PCR and sequencing biases, unique molecular identifiers were incorporated into the TCR beta cDNA libraries. Approximately 500,000 cDNA molecules were obtained per 1 to 10 million input T cells, so each molecule approximated one T cell. The patient libraries were prepared and sequenced with the same protocol used for the earlier healthy control dataset. Within a given batch, samples were prepared together, multiplexed and sequenced on the same HiSeq lane. On the study's bioinformatics: Raw barcoded reads were processed with MIGEC, discarding single-read molecular identifier groups before consensus assembly and CDR3 extraction. VDJtools was used for post-analysis of the clonotype tables, with diversity normalized by down-sampling every dataset to the smallest sample size. In repertoire overlap clustering, CDR3 amino acid sequences, but not nucleotide sequences, were matched to correct batch-related cross-sample contamination. The public sequencing data were trimmed at Q25 with fastp and processed into clonotypes with MiXCR by TCRdb, which kept only in-frame beta chains. Each CDR3 protein appears once, grouped with its most common genes and DNA. In this record, the V and J calls reflect TCRdb's handling and not the investigators' own analysis. The sample includes about 820,000 distinct CDR3 sequences, with roughly 50% observed a single time. The ten largest account for 4.6% of the sample.

Based on the germline V gene, the CDR1 and CDR2 sequences are SGHTA and FQGNSA. The CDR3 holds 14 amino acids from the cysteine to the phenylalanine. The kept DNA is CDR3 alone, 42 bases in frame from the first base. V drops 5 bases and J drops 3 bases, leaving 14 bases in between. This clonotype originated in a girl aged 5-17 years with multiple sclerosis. Sequenced input: blood. The chain uses TRBV7-2 and TRBJ2-7; the D assignment is uncertain and may be TRBD1 or TRBD2, with 5 bases supporting each. The sequence in DNA is TGTGCCAGCAGCGTAGACCGGGACGGCTACGAGCAGTACTTC. Its protein is CASSVDRDGYEQYF.